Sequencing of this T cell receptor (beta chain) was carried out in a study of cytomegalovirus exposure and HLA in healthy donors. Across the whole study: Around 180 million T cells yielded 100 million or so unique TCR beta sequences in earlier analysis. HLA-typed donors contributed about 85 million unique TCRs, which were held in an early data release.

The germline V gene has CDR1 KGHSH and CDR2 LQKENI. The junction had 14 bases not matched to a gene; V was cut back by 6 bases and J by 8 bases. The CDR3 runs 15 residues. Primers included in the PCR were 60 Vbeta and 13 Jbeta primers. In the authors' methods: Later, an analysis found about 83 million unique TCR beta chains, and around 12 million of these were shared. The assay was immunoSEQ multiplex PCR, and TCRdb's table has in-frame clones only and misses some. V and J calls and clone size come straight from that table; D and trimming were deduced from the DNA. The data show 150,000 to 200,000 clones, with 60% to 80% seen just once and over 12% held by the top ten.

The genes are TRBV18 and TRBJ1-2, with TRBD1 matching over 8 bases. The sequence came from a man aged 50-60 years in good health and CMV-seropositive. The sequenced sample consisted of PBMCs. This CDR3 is CASSQTDRDVEGYTF. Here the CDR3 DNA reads TGTGCCAGCTCGCAAACGGACAGGGATGTGGAGGGCTACACCTTC.